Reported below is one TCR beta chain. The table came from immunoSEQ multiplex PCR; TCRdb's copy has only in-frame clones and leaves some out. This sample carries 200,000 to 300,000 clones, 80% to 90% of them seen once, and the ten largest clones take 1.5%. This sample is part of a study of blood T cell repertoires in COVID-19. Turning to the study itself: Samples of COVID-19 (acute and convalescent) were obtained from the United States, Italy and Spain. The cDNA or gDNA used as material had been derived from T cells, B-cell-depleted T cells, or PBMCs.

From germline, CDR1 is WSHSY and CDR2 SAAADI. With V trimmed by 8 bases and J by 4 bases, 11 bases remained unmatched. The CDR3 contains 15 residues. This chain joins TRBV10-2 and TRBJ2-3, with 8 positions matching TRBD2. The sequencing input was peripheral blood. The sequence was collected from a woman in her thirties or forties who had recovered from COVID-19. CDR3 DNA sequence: TGCGCCAGCGCCCCTCGGGGGGGGGCGTCAGATACGCAGTATTTT. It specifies CASAPRGGASDTQYF.